This paragraph covers one TCR beta chain sequence. Its cognate antigen is unknown. Alopecia areata patients provided lesional scalp punch biopsies and peripheral blood, both collected for the study. This record comes from a study of CD8+ T cells in alopecia areata. Study-wide results and limits: Sequences from scalp samples also cover resident alphabeta T cells of normal skin. Higher clonality was seen in lesional scalp than in normal scalp, especially in alopecia totalis/universalis.

This CDR3 has 12 amino acids. J gave up 9 bases and V 8 bases, and 6 bases lay outside the gene matches. Germline CDR1 and CDR2: MNHEY and SVGAGI. As the sequencing template, cDNA was produced by extracting RNA and reverse transcribing it. The table came from immunoSEQ multiplex PCR; TCRdb's copy has only in-frame clones and leaves some out. The repertoire holds about 34,000 clones, with about 74% as singletons. The sequenced sample was NKG2D-low CD8+ T cells sorted from blood. The receptor was isolated from a human donor with alopecia areata. The genes are TRBV6-5 and TRBJ2-3; 9 nucleotides align to TRBD1. In nucleotides, the CDR3 is TGTGCCAGCTCAACAGGGGGCGAGACGCAGTATTTT. Translated: CASSTGGETQYF.